This TCR beta chain was identified in a study of blood T cell repertoires in COVID-19. For the study at large: Acute and convalescent COVID-19 specimens originated in the United States, Italy and Spain. T cells, B-cell-depleted T cells, or PBMCs supplied cDNA or gDNA.

The authors' processing: Amplified reference gene primers provided the basis for estimating nucleated cell counts. Libraries were prepared by immunoSEQ multiplex PCR; TCRdb keeps only in-frame clonotypes and omits some of them. V and J calls and clone size are those listed in that table; D and trimming were worked out from the DNA. The data show approximately 130,000 clones, 85% to 90% seen once. This CDR3 comprises 13 residues. Trimming pared 5 bases from V and 2 bases from J, leaving 9 bases between. CDR1 and CDR2 (germline): SGHNT, YENEEA. The source material was peripheral blood. This receptor was obtained from a human donor in a cohort sampled during active COVID-19. This chain links TRBV11-3 with TRBJ2-5; maybe TRBD1 (5 bases). CDR3 loop: CASSNPGQETQYF. The CDR3 DNA follows: TGTGCCAGCAGCAACCCAGGGCAAGAGACCCAGTACTTC.